Listed here are 32 T cell receptor beta chains from one sample, sequenced in a study of T cells in Graves' hyperthyroidism and ophthalmopathy. RNA transcripts gave rise to amplified TCR beta CDR3 regions. The HTBI primer set was used in a first-round RT-PCR of the TCR CDR3. TCRdb reprocessed the multiplex PCR reads with MiXCR, giving one entry per CDR3 protein. The sample carries about 480,000 distinct CDR3 sequences, approximately 15% recorded once. Input material: blood. All receptors come from a woman between 18 and 30 years old with Graves' hyperthyroidism.

In this sample, this clonotype turned up many times. V is TRBV10-3 and J is TRBJ2-5; TRBD1 agrees at 7 bases. CDR1 is ENHRY and CDR2 is SYGVKD in the germline V gene. This CDR3 has 13 amino acids. The V segment lost 10 bases and the J segment 2 bases; nucleotides outside the gene matches: 7. The CDR3 reads CASGTATQETQYF. The CDR3 DNA reads as TGTGCCAGTGGGACAGCTACTCAAGAGACCCAGTACTTC.

This clonotype occurred a few times. The rearrangement joins TRBV18 to TRBJ2-2; TRBD1 matches at 9 bases. The ends lost 3 bases at V and 1 base at J; junction bases unmatched: 3. The CDR3 sequence is 16 residues long. Germline V lookup: CDR1 KGHSH, CDR2 LQKENI. This CDR3 reads CASSPRQGVNTGELFF. DNA of the CDR3: TGTGCCAGCTCACCGCGACAGGGGGTGAACACCGGGGAGCTGTTTTTT. The complete variable domain, with remaining parts taken from reference TRBV18 and TRBJ2-2, reads NAGVMQNPRHLVRRRGQEARLRCSPMKGHSHVYWYRQLPEEGLKFMVYLQKENIIDESGMPKERFSAEFPKEGPSILRIQQVVRGDSAAYFCASSPRQGVNTGELFFGEGSRLTVL.

At least ten counts were recorded for this clonotype. This chain uses TRBV3-1 with TRBJ2-7; 11 bases agree with TRBD2. Germline-derived CDR1 and CDR2 are LGHDT and YNNKEL (reference sequence). V dropped 4 bases and J dropped 2; count of bases not matched to a gene: 4. The CDR3 sequence is 15 residues long. DNA for the CDR3: TGTGCCAGCAGCCCTATAGCGGGAGGGCCCTACGAGCAGTACTTC. It encodes CASSPIAGGPYEQYF.

Here the CDR3 reads CASRALYSDLGNQPQHF. In nucleotides, the CDR3 is TGTGCCAGCAGGGCATTGTACAGCGACCTCGGCAATCAGCCCCAGCATTTT. This chain joins TRBV6-2 or TRBV6-3 and TRBJ1-5; D not certain. The CDR3 covers 17 residues. V lost 6 bases, J lost 2 bases, and 20 bases lay in between. The germline V gene has CDR1 MNHEY and CDR2 SVGEGT.

This clonotype has ten or more counts. This chain joins TRBV5-6 and TRBJ1-1; no clear D gene. The CDR3 runs 15 residues. CDR1 and CDR2 (germline): SGHDT, YYEEEE. Trimming stripped 0 bases from V and 0 bases from J, with 9 bases between. The CDR3 DNA reads TGTGCCAGCAGCTTGGTGCGGGCCATGAACACTGAAGCTTTCTTT. The encoded protein is CASSLVRAMNTEAFF.

The chain combines TRBV5-1 with TRBJ1-5, with a weak D call TRBD1 (5 bases). Germline V gene lookup returns CDR1 SGHRS and CDR2 YFSETQ. Trimming cost V 0 bases and J 8 bases, with 12 bases left between them. The CDR3 loop spans 14 amino acids. Here the CDR3 DNA reads TGCGCCAGCAGCTTGGCCTTGGGGGGGGAGCCCCAGCATTTT. This translates into CASSLALGGEPQHF.

The V gene is TRBV7-8, the J gene TRBJ1-2, with 7 bases that match TRBD1. This CDR3 region has 12 residues. Germline V gene data show CDR1 as SGHVS and CDR2 as FQNEAQ. Trimming took 6 bases from V and 5 from J; bases not matched to a gene: 3. CDR3 sequence (DNA): TGTGCCAGCAGTGAGGGACAGTATGGCTACACCTTC. It is translated as CASSEGQYGYTF.

V is TRBV18 and J is TRBJ2-2; weak D call: TRBD1 (5 bases). The length of the CDR3 is 15 residues. The V gene lost 3 bases and the J gene lost 5 bases, with 13 bases spanning the gap. The germline V gene encodes CDR1 KGHSH and CDR2 LQKENI. CDR3 sequence reads: CASSPGQGTTGELFF. The CDR3 nucleotides are TGTGCCAGCTCACCCGGGCAGGGAACTACCGGGGAGCTGTTTTTT.

In regard to this clonotype: This clone may be a read error of a much larger clone one base away. The rearrangement joins TRBV5-1 to TRBJ1-3, with D unresolved. CDR3 length: 15 residues. CDR1 is SGHRS and CDR2 is YFSETQ in the germline V gene. CDR3 sequence: CTSSLDSDSGNTIYF. The CDR3 DNA follows: TGCACCAGCAGCTTGGACTCCGACTCTGGAAACACCATATATTTT.

About this clonotype: A much larger clone lies one base from this, so it may be a read error. The CDR3 spells CAWTDALGPSGSGYTF. The CDR3 DNA sequence: TGTGCCTGGACTGACGCTTTAGGGCCCTCGGGGAGTGGCTACACCTTC. The genes are TRBV30 and TRBJ1-2; D is uncertain. The CDR3 sequence is 16 residues long. The V and J ends lost 4 bases and 7 bases respectively, with 25 bases between them. Per the germline V gene, CDR1 is GTSNPN and CDR2 is SVGIG (reference sequence).

This clonotype was counted at least ten times. The chain links TRBV12-3 or TRBV12-4 to TRBJ2-2, with 11 bases fitting TRBD2. The CDR3 totals 17 residues. The V and J ends lost 5 bases and 6 bases, in that order; junction bases with no gene match: 11. CDR3 residues: CASSVEGTSGRSGELFF. The CDR3 DNA reads TGTGCCAGCAGTGTGGAAGGGACTAGCGGACGGTCCGGGGAGCTGTTTTTT.

As DNA, the CDR3 is TGTGCCAGCAGTGAAGTGGGGGGGAGAGCTGAAGCTTTCTTT. Residues: CASSEVGGRAEAFF. The chain recombines TRBV6-1 with TRBJ1-1; TRBD1 might be the D (5 bases). The germline gives CDR1 MNHNS, CDR2 SASEGT. The CDR3 is 14 amino acids. V was clipped by 1 base and J by 6 bases, with 12 bases between them.

There are many counts of this clonotype. One junction end does not reproduce the germline sequence, and a read error may be involved. The chain links TRBV2 to TRBJ2-7; TRBD2 is a possible D gene (5 bases). This CDR3 comprises 13 residues. Germline CDR1 is SNHLY and CDR2 is FYNNEI. The CDR3 here is CASSKTSPYLGNF. CDR3 coding DNA: TGTGCCAGCAGTAAGACCAGTCCTTACCTCGGGAACTTC.

Concerning this clonotype: A single base separates this from a much larger clone, so it may be a read error. The genes are TRBV30 and TRBJ1-1; TRBD1 is a possible D gene (6 bases). The CDR3 extends over 13 amino acids. Germline CDR1 and CDR2: GTSNPN and SVGIG (reference sequence). In nucleotides, the CDR3 is TGTGCCTGGAGCCCTGGGGGGGGCACTGAAGCTTCCTTT. Its protein product is CAWSPGGGTEASF.

In its sample, this clonotype was seen many times. The genes are TRBV27 and TRBJ1-4, with 9 bases aligning to TRBD1. This CDR3 comprises 15 residues. Germline V gives CDR1 MNHEY, CDR2 SMNVEV (reference sequence). Trimming took 6 bases from V and 3 from J; bases not matched to a gene: 5. The CDR3 protein is CASRIRDRANEKLFF. The CDR3 DNA reads TGTGCCAGCAGAATCCGGGACAGGGCTAATGAAAAACTGTTTTTT.

The chain joins TRBV6-2 or TRBV6-3 to TRBJ1-2; a weak D match, TRBD1 (6 bases). The ends were cut back, 6 bases at V and 4 bases at J, with 15 bases in the middle. This CDR3 is 14 amino acids long. Per the germline V gene, CDR1 is MNHEY and CDR2 is SVGEGT. This CDR3 is CASSPGTRGYGYTF. As DNA, the CDR3 is TGTGCCAGCAGCCCCGGGACAAGGGGCTATGGCTACACCTTC.

The rearrangement uses TRBV11-3 and TRBJ2-3; TRBD2 matches 9 bases. V lost 5 bases and J lost 3; bases outside the gene matches: 12. CDR3 size: 17 residues. Germline V lookup: CDR1 SGHNT, CDR2 YENEEA. The CDR3 region has the DNA TGTGCCAGCAGCGAGGCGGCTAGCGGGATGGGGACAGATACGCAGTATTTT. Translated: CASSEAASGMGTDTQYF.

This clonotype was counted many times. J is TRBJ2-3 and V is TRBV5-5; D ambiguous. This CDR3 is built from 14 residues. V lost 3 bases and J lost 2, with 10 bases in between. The germline V gene encodes CDR1 SGHKS and CDR2 YYEKEE (reference sequence). CDR3 bases: TGTGCCAGCAGCTGGGGATTCTCCACAGATACGCAGTATTTT. This gives the protein CASSWGFSTDTQYF.

Many counts were recorded for this clonotype. This chain connects TRBV10-3 to TRBJ2-7; 11 positions agree with TRBD2. The CDR3 is made up of 19 amino acids. With V trimmed by 0 bases and J by 3 bases, 13 bases remained unmatched. CDR1 is ENHRY and CDR2 is SYGVKD in the germline V gene. CDR3 protein: CAISESLAGGLRRFYEQYV. The CDR3 DNA reads as TGTGCCATCAGTGAGTCGCTAGCGGGAGGCCTCCGTCGTTTCTACGAGCAGTACGTC.

This clonotype came up many times. The genes are TRBV2 and TRBJ2-1; perhaps TRBD2 as D (5 bases). Germline V gene sequence: CDR1 SNHLY, CDR2 FYNNEI. CDR3 length: 14 amino acids. V lost 7 bases and J 6 bases, leaving 16 bases between the germline ends. The CDR3 DNA sequence: TGTGCCAGCAATAGTAGGTCTAGCCCCAATGAGCAGTTCTTC. This codes for CASNSRSSPNEQFF.

There are many counts of this clonotype. The chain has TRBV5-6 and TRBJ1-1; unclear D gene. Deletions cut 0 bases from V and 3 bases from J, with 9 bases between. The CDR3 length is 14 residues. The V gene's germline CDR1 is SGHDT and CDR2 YYEEEE. The CDR3, as DNA: TGTGCCAGCAGCTTGGCCGGTAGATACACTGAAGCTTTCTTT. Residues: CASSLAGRYTEAFF.

This clonotype appeared many times. The chain has TRBV27 and TRBJ1-6; D gene uncertain. Germline V gene lookup returns CDR1 MNHEY and CDR2 SMNVEV (reference sequence). V was clipped by 2 bases and J by 7 bases, with 12 bases between them. CDR3 length equals 15 residues. The CDR3 sequence is CASSLSLTGNSPLHF. The DNA of the CDR3 is TGTGCCAGCAGTTTAAGTTTGACGGGAAATTCACCCCTCCACTTT.

The gene calls are TRBV7-3 and TRBJ2-1; 12 bases agree with TRBD2. The CDR3 covers 13 residues. The germline V gene encodes CDR1 SGHTA and CDR2 FQGTGA. Germline trimming cut 5 bases from V and 14 bases from J; bases unmatched to any gene: 7. The CDR3 region is CASSPSGRATEFF. Written as DNA, the CDR3 is TGTGCCAGCAGCCCTAGCGGGAGGGCCACTGAGTTCTTC.

This clonotype was counted ten times or more. The chain couples TRBV11-3 to TRBJ2-2; D is tentatively TRBD1 or TRBD2 (5 bases each). Trimming removed 5 bases at V and 2 bases at J, with 18 bases between. Germline loops: CDR1 SGHNT, CDR2 YENEEA. CDR3 length: 17 amino acids. The CDR3 here is CASSPTVAGGNTGELFF. CDR3 nucleotides: TGTGCCAGCAGCCCTACGGTGGCTGGGGGAAACACCGGGGAGCTGTTTTTT.

This clonotype was detected ten times or more. The chain joins TRBV19 to TRBJ2-2; D possibly corresponds to TRBD2 (5 bases). The V gene's germline CDR1 is LNHDA and CDR2 SQIVND (reference sequence). Trimming removed 3 bases at V and 3 bases at J, with 8 bases between. The CDR3 is 14 residues long. The CDR3 bases are TGTGCCAGTAGTATCGAGGGCGACACCGGGGAGCTGTTTTTT. It translates to CASSIEGDTGELFF.

Points on this clonotype: Since a much larger clone is just one base distant, this may be a read error. V is TRBV10-3 and J is TRBJ2-3; 10 bases are shared with TRBD2. The CDR3 has 16 residues. The germline V gene has CDR1 ENHRY and CDR2 SYGVKD. V gave up 5 bases and J gave up 8 bases; unmatched junction bases: 13. The CDR3 region has the DNA TGTGCCATCAGTTTACGGGTAACTAGCGGGAAATCTACGCAGTATTTT. Encoded protein: CAISLRVTSGKSTQYF.

A note on this clonotype: This sequence may be a read error, since a much larger clone differs from it by one base. This rearrangement joins TRBV5-1 to TRBJ2-7, with 7 bases matching TRBD1. The CDR3 is made up of 15 amino acids. CDR1 SGHRS and CDR2 YFSETQ come from the germline V gene. The CDR3 here is CASSFSTGSSCEQYV. DNA of the CDR3: TGCGCCAGCAGCTTCTCGACAGGGAGCTCCTGCGAGCAGTACGTC.

On this clonotype: Since a much larger clone is just one base distant, this may be a read error. This chain links TRBV6-1 with TRBJ1-6; D call uncertain. Per germline, CDR1 MNHNS and CDR2 SASEGT. The CDR3 covers 16 residues. In DNA, the CDR3 is TGTGCCAGCAGTGAAATCGGCAGCACTGGTGGGTCACTCCTCCACTTT. Translated: CASSEIGSTGGSLLHF.

Comment on this clonotype: Mismatch with germline at one junction end may stem from a read error. V is TRBV7-2 and J is TRBJ2-6; a possible D gene is TRBD1 (5 bases). CDR1 and CDR2 from the germline V gene are SGHTA and FQGNSA. CDR3 length equals 14 residues. The CDR3 sequence: CASSLGSGANILTF. CDR3 nucleotide sequence: TGTGCCAGCAGCTTAGGATCTGGGGCCAACATCCTGACTTTC. Variable domain in full (rest from reference TRBV7-2 and TRBJ2-6): GAGVSQSPSNKVTEKGKDVELRCDPISGHTALYWYRQSLGQGLEFLIYFQGNSAPDKSGLPSDRFSAERTGGSVSTLTIQRTQQEDSAVYLCASSLGSGANILTFGAGSRLTVL.

This clonotype was detected only a few times. This sequence joins TRBV4-2 and TRBJ2-7; 7 bases line up with TRBD2. The CDR3 sequence is 16 residues long. Losses at the gene ends were 4 bases for V and 3 bases for J; bases not matched to a gene: 12. The germline CDR1 and CDR2 sequences are LGHNA and YNFKEQ. The CDR3 nucleotides read TGTGCCAGCAGCCCGCGAGAGTTTGCGGGAGACTACGAGCAGTACTTC. It encodes CASSPREFAGDYEQYF.

As regards this clonotype: A single base separates this from a much larger clone, so it may be a read error. V usage is TRBV12-3 or TRBV12-4 and J usage is TRBJ2-2, with TRBD2 as a possible D gene (5 bases). V was shortened by 4 bases and J by 3 bases, with 15 bases between the two germline ends. The CDR3 is 16 residues long. The CDR3: CASSSRPADYTGELFF. The CDR3 region has the DNA TGTGCCAGCAGTTCCAGACCAGCGGACTACACCGGGGAGCTGTTTTTT.

This clonotype occurred many times. The chain carries TRBV18 and TRBJ2-3, with 9 nucleotides matching TRBD2. The CDR3 consists of 17 residues. J was trimmed by 0 bases and V by 6 bases; bases with no gene match: 10. CDR1 is KGHSH, CDR2 LQKENI, per germline. The CDR3 sequence is CASSRATSGQSTDTQYF. In DNA form, the CDR3 reads TGTGCCAGCTCCCGAGCCACTAGCGGGCAAAGCACAGATACGCAGTATTTT.